The 25 T cell receptor beta chains presented below share a single source sample, sequenced in a study of identical twins (dated by TCRdb to the mid-2010s). Library preparation was by 5' RACE. Sequencing instrument: Illumina HiSeq 2000. TCRdb applied fastp at Q25 and MiXCR to the public reads, then kept only in-frame beta chains. Every distinct CDR3 protein forms one entry, paired with its most common genes and DNA. The sample table records some 97,000 distinct CDR3 sequences; under 6.5% of these occur just once. About 12% of the sample is in the top ten clones. The sample comprised memory T cells sorted from blood. The sample's cell subset or site, from its label and the paper: CD45RO+ enriched T cells. Source of these receptors: a woman aged 45-60 years in good health.

This clonotype was detected many times. This rearrangement joins TRBV10-1 to TRBJ1-1; 8 bases fit TRBD1. Germline lookup yields CDR1 WNHNN and CDR2 SYGVQD (reference sequence). This CDR3 is built from 14 residues. V lost 5 bases and J lost 4; bases outside the gene matches: 6. Here the CDR3 DNA reads TGCGCCAGCAGTCCCGGGACAGGCTTCACTGAAGCTTTCTTT. This translates into CASSPGTGFTEAFF.

The chain carries TRBV5-6 and TRBJ2-2; 7 bases agree with TRBD2. The CDR3 is 18 amino acids. The germline gives CDR1 SGHDT, CDR2 YYEEEE. With 0 bases clipped from V and 6 bases from J, the junction kept 14 bases outside the gene matches. CDR3 nucleotides: TGTGCCAGCAGCTTGGTGGGTGGACCCGCGGGAGAGTCCGGGGAGCTGTTTTTT. The encoded protein is CASSLVGGPAGESGELFF.

This clonotype was counted ten times or more. The chain is built from TRBV25-1 and TRBJ1-6; tentative D call: TRBD1 (5 bases). In germline, CDR1 is MGHDK, CDR2 SYGVNS. With 3 bases removed from V and 7 bases from J, the gap between germline ends came to 16 bases. There are 16 residues in the CDR3. The CDR3 here is CASSESGGSGNSPLHF. In nucleotides, the CDR3 is TGTGCCAGCAGTGAGAGTGGGGGATCGGGGAATTCACCCCTCCACTTT.

In its sample, this clonotype was seen many times. Mismatch with germline at one junction end may stem from a read error. The chain combines TRBV19 with TRBJ2-1, with D possibly matching TRBD1 (6 bases). Per germline, CDR1 LNHDA and CDR2 SQIVND (reference sequence). This CDR3 contains 14 residues. CDR3 region: CASSSQGEYSEQFF. The CDR3 coding sequence is TGTGCCAGTAGTTCACAGGGAGAGTACAGTGAGCAGTTCTTC.

Regarding this clonotype: A much larger clone lies a single base off, so this may be a read error. The J gene is TRBJ1-1, the V gene TRBV7-8, with 10 nucleotides matching TRBD1. Trimming removed 3 bases from V and 4 bases from J; junction bases left unmatched: 2. The CDR3 runs 14 residues. Germline-derived CDR1 and CDR2 are SGHVS and FQNEAQ. The CDR3 loop reads CASSLTGGITEAFF. In nucleotides, the CDR3 is TGTGCCAGCAGCTTGACAGGGGGCATCACTGAAGCTTTCTTT.

On this clonotype itself: This clone may be a read error of a much larger clone one base away. The CDR3 nucleotides read TGCGCCAGCAGCTTACAGGGGACAGTGCTAAACAATGAGCAGTTCTTC. Its translation: CASSLQGTVLNNEQFF. The V call is TRBV5-1, the J call TRBJ2-1; TRBD1 aligns across 7 bases. Germline loops: CDR1 SGHRS, CDR2 YFSETQ. This CDR3 region has 16 residues. Trimming at V came to 2 bases and at J to 5 bases, leaving 10 bases not matched to a gene.

This clonotype appeared many times. The chain employs TRBV7-2 and TRBJ1-4; D gene ambiguous. Trimming removed 2 bases from V and 5 bases from J, with 9 bases in between. There are 14 residues in the CDR3. Germline loops: CDR1 SGHTA, CDR2 FQGNSA. This CDR3 reads CASSLYGPNEKLFF. The CDR3 region has the DNA TGTGCCAGCAGCTTATACGGGCCGAATGAAAAACTGTTTTTT. The complete variable domain, with remaining parts taken from reference TRBV7-2 and TRBJ1-4, reads GAGVSQSPSNKVTEKGKDVELRCDPISGHTALYWYRQSLGQGLEFLIYFQGNSAPDKSGLPSDRFSAERTGGSVSTLTIQRTQQEDSAVYLCASSLYGPNEKLFFGSGTQLSVL.

This clonotype was recorded at least ten times. The chain joins TRBV5-5 to TRBJ2-5, with D perhaps being TRBD1 or TRBD2 (5 bases each). CDR1 and CDR2 from the germline V gene are SGHKS and YYEKEE (reference sequence). The CDR3 has 14 residues. With 6 bases removed from V and 5 bases from J, the gap between germline ends came to 17 bases. CDR3 DNA: TGTGCCAGCACCCCCCAGAGGGGTCGGGAGACCCAGTACTTC. Encoded protein: CASTPQRGRETQYF.

This clonotype was detected ten times or more. The V call is TRBV10-3, the J call TRBJ1-2; no definite D call. V dropped 2 bases and J dropped 0 bases, with 16 bases sitting between them. CDR3 length equals 17 residues. Germline V gene sequence: CDR1 ENHRY, CDR2 SYGVKD. The CDR3 is CAISEPGPSGANYGYTF. The CDR3 nucleotides read TGTGCCATCAGTGAGCCAGGCCCCTCCGGAGCTAACTATGGCTACACCTTC.

The table lists this clonotype with many counts. The J gene is TRBJ1-1, the V gene TRBV20-1, with D possibly TRBD1 on 5 matching bases. This CDR3 has 14 residues. Germline CDR1 is DFQATT and CDR2 is SNEGSKA (reference sequence). Trimming pared 1 base from V and 3 bases from J, leaving 12 bases between. The CDR3 protein is CSARGWGEHTEAFF. The CDR3, as DNA: TGCAGTGCTAGAGGATGGGGGGAACACACTGAAGCTTTCTTT.

This clonotype turned up a few times. The V gene is TRBV5-6, the J gene TRBJ1-1; no firm D call. The germline gives CDR1 SGHDT, CDR2 YYEEEE. The V end lost 0 bases, the J end lost 5 bases, and 11 bases lay between the germline ends. This CDR3 contains 14 residues. CDR3 in DNA: TGTGCCAGCAGCTTGGCCTTACTGGTGACTGAAGCTTTCTTT. Amino acids: CASSLALLVTEAFF.

This clonotype has more than one count but fewer than ten. This chain connects TRBV11-3 to TRBJ2-1, with 7 bases matching TRBD1. Germline lookup yields CDR1 SGHNT and CDR2 YENEEA. The V and J ends lost 5 bases and 6 bases, in that order; junction bases with no gene match: 10. This CDR3 has 15 amino acids. The CDR3 loop reads CASSTPRAGGNEQFF. DNA of the CDR3: TGTGCCAGCAGCACCCCTCGGGCAGGGGGCAATGAGCAGTTCTTC.

The chain is built from TRBV6-2 or TRBV6-3 and TRBJ1-4, with D possibly matching TRBD1 (6 bases). V was trimmed by 2 bases and J by 3 bases, leaving 13 bases between them. There are 16 residues in the CDR3. The V gene's germline CDR1 is MNHEY and CDR2 SVGEGT. Written as DNA, the CDR3 is TGTGCCAGCAGTTACGGGGGCCAGTTTGCTAATGAAAAACTGTTTTTT. It is translated as CASSYGGQFANEKLFF.

This clonotype was observed at least ten times. This rearrangement joins TRBV4-1 to TRBJ2-1, with 9 bases lining up with TRBD2. The ends lost 1 base at V and 15 bases at J; junction bases unmatched: 10. The CDR3 is 14 amino acids. Germline V CDR1 and CDR2: MGHRA, YSYEKL. The CDR3 loop reads CASSQGDYGTSTFF. As DNA, the CDR3 is TGCGCCAGCAGCCAAGGCGATTATGGGACTAGCACGTTCTTC.

This clonotype was detected ten times or more. The rearrangement joins TRBV25-1 to TRBJ2-5, with D uncertain. Trimming took off 1 base at V and 0 bases at J, with 6 bases between the two ends. CDR1 and CDR2 from the germline V gene are MGHDK and SYGVNS. CDR3 length equals 14 residues. This CDR3 reads CASSEFTYQETQYF. In DNA, the CDR3 is TGTGCCAGCAGTGAATTTACGTACCAAGAGACCCAGTACTTC. Complete variable domain (other parts from reference TRBV25-1 and TRBJ2-5): EADIYQTPRYLVIGTGKKITLECSQTMGHDKMYWYQQDPGMELHLIHYSYGVNSTEKGDLSSESTVSRIRTEHFPLTLESARPSHTSQYLCASSEFTYQETQYFGPGTRLLVL.

This clonotype showed up many times. The chain recombines TRBV28 with TRBJ2-5; 12 bases line up with TRBD2. The germline V gene encodes CDR1 MDHEN and CDR2 SYDVKM. The J segment lost 2 bases and the V segment lost 6 bases, leaving 4 bases of the junction unmatched. CDR3 length equals 15 residues. The CDR3 sequence is CASSPGTSGQETQYF. The CDR3 bases are TGTGCCAGCAGCCCAGGGACTAGCGGGCAAGAGACCCAGTACTTC.

This clonotype was found a few times. The chain links TRBV20-1 to TRBJ2-7; TRBD2 aligns across 7 bases. There are 14 residues in the CDR3. The germline gives CDR1 DFQATT, CDR2 SNEGSKA (reference sequence). V shed 4 bases, J shed 2 bases, and the junction held 8 bases outside the gene matches. DNA of the CDR3: TGCAGTGCTAAAGCGGGGAATACACCCTACGAGCAGTACTTC. Residues: CSAKAGNTPYEQYF.

This clonotype was seen ten or more times. This chain uses TRBV5-1 with TRBJ2-7; D not certain. This CDR3 contains 14 residues. V lost 3 bases and J 2 bases, leaving 12 bases between the germline ends. Germline-derived CDR1 and CDR2 are SGHRS and YFSETQ. The CDR3 DNA reads TGCGCCAGCAGCTCCTCATTCCCTCCCTACGAGCAGTACGTC. Translated: CASSSSFPPYEQYV.

V usage is TRBV28 and J usage is TRBJ2-7; the D is unclear. Germline CDR1 is MDHEN and CDR2 is SYDVKM. V was shortened by 8 bases and J by 3 bases, with 8 bases between the two germline ends. This CDR3 has 11 residues. CDR3: CASHRNYEQYF. CDR3 coding DNA: TGTGCCAGCCACCGGAACTACGAGCAGTACTTC.

This clonotype was picked up a small number of times. V gene TRBV28 combines with J gene TRBJ2-7, with 11 nucleotides matching TRBD1. Germline CDR1 MDHEN, CDR2 SYDVKM. V lost 6 bases, J lost 7 bases, and 5 bases stayed unmatched. The CDR3 totals 13 residues. CDR3: CASSMDRGLEQYV. For the CDR3, the DNA is TGTGCCAGCAGCATGGACAGGGGGCTAGAGCAGTACGTC.

This clonotype occurred many times. The V gene is TRBV24-1, the J gene TRBJ2-1; 14 nucleotides align to TRBD2. Germline lookup yields CDR1 KGHDR and CDR2 SFDVKD. This CDR3 has 17 residues. Trimming at V came to 4 bases and at J to 6 bases, leaving 7 bases not matched to a gene. The CDR3 loop reads CATSDPGTSGSVNEQFF. Here the CDR3 DNA reads TGTGCCACCAGTGACCCGGGGACTAGCGGGAGCGTCAATGAGCAGTTCTTC.

This clonotype was observed many times. The J gene is TRBJ2-5, the V gene TRBV3-1, with D tentatively TRBD1 (6 bases). Germline V CDR1 and CDR2: LGHDT, YNNKEL (reference sequence). Trimming removed 4 bases at V and 1 base at J, with 13 bases between. The CDR3 is 15 residues long. CDR3 residues: CASSLTGHSQETQYF. The CDR3, as DNA: TGTGCCAGCAGCCTTACGGGACATAGCCAAGAGACCCAGTACTTC.

This clonotype was seen ten or more times. The chain carries TRBV5-1 and TRBJ2-2, with 7 bases identical to TRBD2. Germline lookup yields CDR1 SGHRS and CDR2 YFSETQ. V trimming: 4 bases; J trimming: 9 bases; junction bases outside the gene matches: 15. The length of the CDR3 is 16 residues. Here the CDR3 DNA reads TGCGCCAGCAGCCCCCCCTCGGGGGGAGGCCTGAGGGAGCTGTTTTTT. The encoded protein is CASSPPSGGGLRELFF.

In this sample, this clonotype turned up many times. V and J are TRBV7-9 and TRBJ1-2; 7 nucleotides line up with TRBD1. Trimming at V came to 0 bases and at J to 7 bases, leaving 2 bases not matched to a gene. Germline V CDR1 and CDR2: SEHNR, FQNEAQ (reference sequence). The CDR3 runs 13 residues. This CDR3 is CASSLAEGAGYTF. The CDR3 bases are TGTGCCAGCAGCTTAGCCGAGGGGGCTGGCTACACCTTC.

This clonotype turned up a few times. The chain is built from TRBV20-1 and TRBJ2-5; a possible D gene is TRBD2 (6 bases). Germline V gene sequence: CDR1 DFQATT, CDR2 SNEGSKA (reference sequence). CDR3 size: 12 residues. Trimming removed 4 bases at V and 5 bases at J, with 11 bases between. CDR3 sequence reads: CSATTSVETQYF. CDR3 sequence (DNA): TGCAGTGCTACGACTAGTGTGGAGACCCAGTACTTC.